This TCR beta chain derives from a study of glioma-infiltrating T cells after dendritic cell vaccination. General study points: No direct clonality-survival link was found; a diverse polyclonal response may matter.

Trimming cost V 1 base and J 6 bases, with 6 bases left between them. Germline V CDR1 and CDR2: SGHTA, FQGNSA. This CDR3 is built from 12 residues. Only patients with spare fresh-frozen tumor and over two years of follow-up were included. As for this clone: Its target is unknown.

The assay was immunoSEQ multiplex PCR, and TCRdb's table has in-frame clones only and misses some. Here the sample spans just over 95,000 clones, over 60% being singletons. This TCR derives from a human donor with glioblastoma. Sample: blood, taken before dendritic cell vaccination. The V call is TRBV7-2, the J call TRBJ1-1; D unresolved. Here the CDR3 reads CASSLGRAEAFF. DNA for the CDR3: TGTGCCAGCAGCTTAGGGAGGGCTGAAGCTTTCTTT.